Shown below are 12 T cell receptor beta chains from a single sample sequenced in a study of shared clonotypes between healthy human individuals. Generated by immunoSEQ multiplex PCR, the TCRdb table keeps only in-frame clones and is missing some. Among 2 million to 2.5 million clones listed, 80% to 95% were seen once. The sequencing sample was made of naive CD4+ T cells from PBMCs. Subset meaning: CD45RA+ positively selected. The receptors stem from a man in his late teens or twenties in good health. Some clones in this sample may be carry-over from other donors' samples.

For this clone: Distinct nucleotide sequences in the sample also encode this CDR3. This chain links TRBV7-8 with TRBJ2-5; D gene unclear. This CDR3 is 12 amino acids long. Germline V gene lookup returns CDR1 SGHVS and CDR2 FQNEAQ. Trimming removed 0 bases at V and 5 bases at J, with 4 bases between. The CDR3 DNA follows: TGTGCCAGCAGCTTAGCAGGGGAGACCCAGTACTTC. It encodes CASSLAGETQYF.

This clone was detected only once. The chain couples TRBV11-2 to TRBJ2-3; D not resolved. This CDR3 has 16 residues. Per the germline V gene, CDR1 is SGHAT and CDR2 is FQNNGV. V was shortened by 7 bases and J by 4 bases, with 21 bases between the two germline ends. CDR3 region: CASTITAFYSADTQYF. CDR3 sequence (DNA): TGTGCCAGCACTATTACGGCGTTTTACTCCGCAGATACGCAGTATTTT.

The chain links TRBV9 to TRBJ1-1, with D unclear. Trimming stripped 0 bases from V and 0 bases from J, with 6 bases between. CDR1 is SGDLS and CDR2 is YYNGEE in the germline V gene. The CDR3 covers 14 residues. The DNA of the CDR3 is TGTGCCAGCAGCGTAGATCCGGTGAACACTGAAGCTTTCTTT. Translated: CASSVDPVNTEAFF.

J is TRBJ2-7 and V is TRBV7-2; 10 nucleotides agree with TRBD2. The CDR3 runs 15 residues. Germline lookup yields CDR1 SGHTA and CDR2 FQGNSA. V shed 5 bases, J shed 1 base, and the junction held 5 bases outside the gene matches. The CDR3 loop reads CASSPVAGGSYEQYF. CDR3 coding DNA: TGTGCCAGCAGCCCCGTAGCGGGGGGTTCCTACGAGCAGTACTTC.

The chain couples TRBV4-3 to TRBJ1-6; 7 bases align to TRBD1. The CDR3 runs to 16 residues. Germline values: CDR1 LGHNA, CDR2 YSLEER. V lost 4 bases, J lost 10 bases, and 13 bases stayed unmatched. The CDR3 coding sequence is TGCGCCAGCAGCCCAAGTACCGGGACAGCAGGGTCACCCCTCCACTTT. This sequence encodes CASSPSTGTAGSPLHF.

V gene TRBV7-6 combines with J gene TRBJ2-7; D may match TRBD1 or TRBD2 (5 bases each). Germline V gene sequence: CDR1 SGHVS, CDR2 FNYEAQ. The CDR3 loop spans 12 amino acids. Between the trimmed V and J ends, which lost 5 bases and 7 bases, there was a span of 12 bases. CDR3 sequence: CASSPTEGEQYF. In nucleotides, the CDR3 is TGTGCCAGCAGCCCTACCGAGGGGGAGCAGTACTTC.

A note on this clone: Other DNA sequences in the same sample also yield this CDR3. This chain connects TRBV6-5 to TRBJ1-1; no definite D call. The CDR3 totals 11 residues. Germline V lookup: CDR1 MNHEY, CDR2 SVGAGI. Trimming took off 1 base at V and 6 bases at J, with 3 bases between the two ends. CDR3 protein: CASSYLSEAFF. DNA of the CDR3: TGTGCCAGCAGTTACTTGTCTGAAGCTTTCTTT.

This clone came up a few times. The chain carries TRBV4-1 and TRBJ1-1; D unresolved. The germline V and J ends were trimmed by 0 bases and 11 bases, with 13 bases remaining between them. CDR3 length: 13 amino acids. Germline CDR1 and CDR2: MGHRA and YSYEKL. The CDR3 DNA follows: TGCGCCAGCAGCCAAGATTCATACGATAGGGCTTTCTTT. Translation gives CASSQDSYDRAFF.

The V gene is TRBV5-4, the J gene TRBJ2-1; 10 nucleotides line up with TRBD2. Germline V gene data show CDR1 as SGHNT and CDR2 as YYREEE (reference sequence). The CDR3 runs 14 residues. V shed 5 bases, J shed 8 bases, and the junction held 7 bases outside the gene matches. CDR3: CASRVPSGSDEQFF. CDR3 DNA sequence: TGTGCCAGCAGGGTTCCTAGCGGGAGCGATGAGCAGTTCTTC.

The chain is built from TRBV5-1 and TRBJ2-7; D may match TRBD1 or TRBD2 (7 bases each). CDR3 length equals 15 residues. From germline, CDR1 is SGHRS and CDR2 YFSETQ. V was trimmed by 7 bases and J by 0 bases, leaving 17 bases between them. DNA for the CDR3: TGCGCCAGCGCTGAGGGGGCGGGAGTCTCCTACGAGCAGTACTTC. It translates to CASAEGAGVSYEQYF.

A word on this clone: This same CDR3 is encoded by further DNA sequences in the sample. The V gene is TRBV6-1, the J gene TRBJ1-2; D remains unclear. CDR3 length: 13 residues. With 3 bases removed from V and 1 base from J, the gap between germline ends came to 6 bases. Germline V gene lookup returns CDR1 MNHNS and CDR2 SASEGT. The CDR3, as DNA: TGTGCCAGCAGTGAGGGGATTAACTATGGCTACACCTTC. It translates to CASSEGINYGYTF.

This clone came up once. This chain joins TRBV29-1 and TRBJ2-5; TRBD1 is a possible D gene (6 bases). There are 16 residues in the CDR3. Trimming stripped 3 bases from V and 3 bases from J, with 20 bases between. Looked up from germline, CDR1 is SQVTM and CDR2 is ANQGSEA. The CDR3 here is CSVDFLGQGKEETQYF. For the CDR3, the DNA is TGCAGCGTTGATTTTTTGGGACAAGGGAAAGAAGAGACCCAGTACTTC. Drawing the rest from reference TRBV29-1 and TRBJ2-5, the complete variable domain is SAVISQKPSRDICQRGTSLTIQCQVDSQVTMMFWYRQQPGQSLTLIATANQGSEATYESGFVIDKFPISRPNLTFSTLTVSNMSPEDSSIYLCSVDFLGQGKEETQYFGPGTRLLVL.